The 25 T cell receptor beta chains in this list originate from one sample, sequenced in a study of response to subunit inactivated influenza vaccine listed by TCRdb under 2018. The library was built by means of RT-PCR. This sample was sequenced with an Illumina HiSeq 2500. TCRdb's own reprocessing of the public reads used fastp at Q25 and MiXCR and kept productive beta chains. Identical CDR3 proteins give one entry, which carries the most common genes and DNA. This sample gives roughly 630,000 distinct CDR3 sequences in total; 14% of them show up just once. About 7.4% of the sample is held by the ten biggest clonotypes. Sample: PBMCs from blood, taken 14 to 15 days before vaccination. Every receptor here comes from a man aged 45 to 65 who received an inactivated influenza vaccine. Donor details come from another sample of the same person, matched by shared clones.

This clonotype was seen repeatedly, ten times or more. CDR3 sequence: CASSISWGQDTGELFF. In nucleotides, the CDR3 is TGTGCCAGCAGCATCTCCTGGGGACAGGACACCGGGGAGCTGTTTTTT. The chain recombines TRBV5-6 with TRBJ2-2; TRBD1 aligns across 8 bases. Unmatched junction bases numbered 8, after V lost 4 bases and J lost 3 bases. Germline lookup yields CDR1 SGHDT and CDR2 YYEEEE. The CDR3 consists of 16 residues. The whole variable domain, remainder taken from reference TRBV5-6 and TRBJ2-2, is DAGVTQSPTHLIKTRGQQVTLRCSPKSGHDTVSWYQQALGQGPQFIFQYYEEEERQRGNFPDRFSGHQFPNYSSELNVNALLLGDSALYLCASSISWGQDTGELFFGEGSRLTVL.

The chain's CDR3 is CASSQEGTGYDEQFF. Written as DNA, the CDR3 is TGCGCCAGCAGCCAAGAAGGGACAGGGTATGATGAGCAGTTCTTC. The J gene is TRBJ2-1, the V gene TRBV4-3, with 9 bases matching TRBD1. Looked up from germline, CDR1 is LGHNA and CDR2 is YSLEER. The CDR3 length is 15 residues. The V gene end was trimmed by 0 bases and the J gene end by 8 bases; junction bases not matched to a gene: 5.

This clonotype showed up just a few times. This rearrangement joins TRBV7-8 to TRBJ2-1; TRBD2 matches 13 bases. Germline CDR1 and CDR2: SGHVS and FQNEAQ. V lost 5 bases to trimming and J lost 7 bases; unmatched junction nucleotides: 8. The CDR3 has 16 residues. CDR3: CASSALAGGPWNEQFF. DNA for the CDR3: TGTGCCAGCAGCGCACTAGCGGGGGGGCCATGGAATGAGCAGTTCTTC. Full variable domain (missing parts from reference TRBV7-8 and TRBJ2-1): GAGVSQSPRYKVAKRGQDVALRCDPISGHVSLFWYQQALGQGPEFLTYFQNEAQLDKSGLPSDRFFAERPEGSVSTLKIQRTQQEDSAVYLCASSALAGGPWNEQFFGPGTRLTVL.

The table lists this clonotype with a few counts. V and J are TRBV13 and TRBJ2-1; TRBD1 agrees at 7 bases. Germline CDR1 PRHDT, CDR2 FYEKMQ (reference sequence). The CDR3 length is 15 residues. V lost 5 bases to trimming and J lost 3 bases; unmatched junction nucleotides: 7. The CDR3 nucleotides read TGTGCCAGCAGCGCAAACCGGGACAGCTACAATGAGCAGTTCTTC. Its protein is CASSANRDSYNEQFF.

The sample holds a few counts of this clonotype. The chain has TRBV10-3 and TRBJ2-7, with D tentatively TRBD1 (5 bases). The CDR3 contains 13 residues. V lost 10 bases and J 6 bases, leaving 19 bases between the germline ends. In germline, CDR1 is ENHRY, CDR2 SYGVKD. DNA of the CDR3: TGTGCCACGATGCCCCCAGGGTATAGCGAGCAGTACTTC. This encodes CATMPPGYSEQYF.

The V and J genes are TRBV6-1 and TRBJ2-6, with D possibly being TRBD1 or TRBD2 (5 bases each). This CDR3 contains 17 residues. From germline, CDR1 is MNHNS and CDR2 SASEGT. Trimming removed 6 bases from V and 4 bases from J, with 19 bases in between. DNA for the CDR3: TGTGCCAGCAGCTCTCCCGGGACCGGGGTCGGGGCCAACGTCCTGACTTTC. Translation: CASSSPGTGVGANVLTF.

This clonotype was seen more than once but under ten times. The chain carries TRBV2 and TRBJ2-3, with no clear D. Deletions cut 4 bases from V and 4 bases from J, with 18 bases between. The CDR3 is 16 residues long. Germline V gene lookup returns CDR1 SNHLY and CDR2 FYNNEI. The CDR3 nucleotides are TGTGCCAGCAGTGGCTCGTGGGGTAATGACGCAGATACGCAGTATTTT. It is translated as CASSGSWGNDADTQYF.

The chain joins TRBV28 to TRBJ2-7; TRBD1 matches 7 bases. Trimming at V came to 3 bases and at J to 5 bases, leaving 10 bases not matched to a gene. Germline CDR1 reads MDHEN; CDR2 reads SYDVKM. This CDR3 is 15 amino acids long. Written as DNA, the CDR3 is TGTGCCAGCAGTTTTGGAGACAGGGAGTTGGACGAGCAGTACTTC. Protein product: CASSFGDRELDEQYF. The complete variable domain, with remaining parts taken from reference TRBV28 and TRBJ2-7, reads DVKVTQSSRYLVKRTGEKVFLECVQDMDHENMFWYRQDPGLGLRLIYFSYDVKMKEKGDIPEGYSVSREKKERFSLILESASTNQTSMYLCASSFGDRELDEQYFGPGTRLTVT.

This clonotype was found many times. This sequence joins TRBV5-1 and TRBJ1-3; D uncertain. CDR3 size: 14 residues. V was shortened by 0 bases and J by 2 bases, with 6 bases between the two germline ends. Germline V lookup: CDR1 SGHRS, CDR2 YFSETQ. CDR3 residues: CASSLDVTGNTIYF. The CDR3 bases are TGCGCCAGCAGCTTGGACGTCACTGGAAACACCATATATTTT. The whole variable domain, remainder taken from reference TRBV5-1 and TRBJ1-3, is KAGVTQTPRYLIKTRGQQVTLSCSPISGHRSVSWYQQTPGQGLQFLFEYFSETQRNKGNFPGRFSGRQFSNSRSEMNVSTLELGDSALYLCASSLDVTGNTIYFGEGSWLTVV.

This clonotype has just a few counts. The chain employs TRBV28 and TRBJ2-3, with D perhaps matching TRBD2 (5 bases). The CDR3 extends over 14 amino acids. Per the germline V gene, CDR1 is MDHEN and CDR2 is SYDVKM. V lost 6 bases and J lost 6, with 16 bases in between. CDR3 in amino acids: CASSARTEGDTQYF. The CDR3 nucleotides are TGTGCCAGCAGCGCTAGGACTGAAGGGGATACGCAGTATTTT.

The chain has TRBV5-1 and TRBJ1-6, with 7 bases fitting TRBD1. V shed 3 bases and J 11 bases; nucleotides not matched to a gene: 8. Looked up from germline, CDR1 is SGHRS and CDR2 is YFSETQ. The CDR3 has 14 residues. CDR3 protein: CASSSGDSYTPLHF. CDR3 in DNA: TGCGCCAGCAGCTCCGGGGACAGCTATACACCCCTCCACTTT.

This clonotype was observed at least ten times. This chain joins TRBV12-3 or TRBV12-4 and TRBJ1-2, with 8 bases fitting TRBD1. This CDR3 spans 14 amino acids. V was pared by 2 bases and J by 4 bases, with 3 bases of the junction left unmatched. CDR3 in amino acids: CASSLTGTGYGYTF. DNA for the CDR3: TGTGCCAGCAGTTTAACTGGGACAGGCTATGGCTACACCTTC.

This chain joins TRBV19 and TRBJ2-7, with 14 bases that match TRBD2. The ends lost 2 bases at V and 6 bases at J; junction bases unmatched: 3. This CDR3 region has 15 residues. Germline CDR1 and CDR2: LNHDA and SQIVND (reference sequence). The CDR3 coding sequence is TGTGCCAGTAGTATAAGTGGGACTAGCGGGAGCGAGCAGTACTTC. The encoded protein is CASSISGTSGSEQYF.

This clonotype was counted a few times. The chain combines TRBV12-3 or TRBV12-4 with TRBJ2-7; D is uncertain. V was clipped by 6 bases and J by 3 bases, with 12 bases between them. This CDR3 has 13 residues. CDR3 in amino acids: CASRSRVFYEQYF. The CDR3 DNA is TGTGCCAGCAGGTCTCGGGTCTTCTACGAGCAGTACTTC.

This clonotype showed up many times. The CDR3 bases are TGCAGCGTTCAAACAAGACAGGGTCGCAATGAGCAGTTCTTC. This encodes CSVQTRQGRNEQFF. This rearrangement joins TRBV29-1 to TRBJ2-1; 7 positions match TRBD1. Germline lookup yields CDR1 SQVTM and CDR2 ANQGSEA. The ends lost 5 bases at V and 6 bases at J; junction bases unmatched: 10. This CDR3 is built from 14 residues.

This clonotype was picked up a small number of times. The chain uses TRBV4-2 and TRBJ2-7; TRBD2 might be the D (5 bases). There are 13 residues in the CDR3. Germline-derived CDR1 and CDR2 are LGHNA and YNFKEQ. The V end was cut by 5 bases, the J end by 6 bases, with 14 bases between. The CDR3 DNA reads TGTGCCAGCAGCTTGGACCCCGAGGGCGAGCAGTACTTC. It is translated as CASSLDPEGEQYF.

The chain joins TRBV5-1 to TRBJ2-1; no clear D. In germline, CDR1 is SGHRS, CDR2 YFSETQ. CDR3 length: 17 residues. V was pared by 4 bases and J by 3 bases, with 20 bases between. Here the CDR3 reads CASSQRVGLGIYNEQFF. DNA of the CDR3: TGCGCCAGCAGCCAACGTGTAGGGCTAGGGATCTACAATGAGCAGTTCTTC.

The rearrangement joins TRBV4-3 to TRBJ2-2, with unresolved D. The CDR3 spans 15 residues. The germline V and J ends were trimmed by 0 bases and 4 bases, with 9 bases remaining between them. Germline assignment: CDR1 LGHNA and CDR2 YSLEER. CDR3 sequence (DNA): TGCGCCAGCAGCCAAGATCGGGCTATCACCGGGGAGCTGTTTTTT. This encodes CASSQDRAITGELFF.

This clonotype came up a few times. This sequence joins TRBV19 and TRBJ2-2; TRBD2 matches 8 bases. This CDR3 has 14 residues. With V trimmed by 11 bases and J by 2 bases, 7 bases remained unmatched. Germline V gene lookup returns CDR1 LNHDA and CDR2 SQIVND (reference sequence). CDR3 sequence reads: CAGRTSGNTGELFF. CDR3 nucleotides: TGTGCCGGAAGAACTAGCGGCAACACCGGGGAGCTGTTTTTT.

This clonotype was found a few times. J is TRBJ2-3 and V is TRBV29-1; no firm D call. The germline V gene encodes CDR1 SQVTM and CDR2 ANQGSEA. V gave up 7 bases and J gave up 0 bases, with 11 bases separating them. The CDR3 runs to 13 residues. CDR3 region: CSADGSSTDTQYF. The CDR3 bases are TGCAGCGCCGACGGCAGTAGCACAGATACGCAGTATTTT.

CDR3 loop: CASSFANFTGNTIYF. The CDR3 region has the DNA TGCGCCAGCAGCTTTGCAAATTTCACTGGAAACACCATATATTTT. The chain couples TRBV5-1 to TRBJ1-3; D remains unclear. V was trimmed by 2 bases and J by 2 bases, leaving 11 bases between them. The CDR3 runs 15 residues. Germline lookup yields CDR1 SGHRS and CDR2 YFSETQ.

The J gene is TRBJ2-3, the V gene TRBV10-1, with a possible D match to TRBD2 (5 bases). Germline V gene sequence: CDR1 WNHNN, CDR2 SYGVQD (reference sequence). V was clipped by 2 bases and J by 0 bases, with 12 bases between them. The CDR3 contains 16 residues. CDR3 loop: CASSEGLRTSTDTQYF. Written as DNA, the CDR3 is TGCGCCAGCAGTGAGGGACTGAGAACTAGCACAGATACGCAGTATTTT.

This clonotype was found many times. The chain combines TRBV2 with TRBJ1-3; D gene unclear. The germline V and J ends were trimmed by 1 base and 0 bases, with 4 bases remaining between them. The CDR3 is 14 residues long. The germline gives CDR1 SNHLY, CDR2 FYNNEI. CDR3 DNA: TGTGCCAGCAGTGAAGGACGCTCTGGAAACACCATATATTTT. Amino acid sequence: CASSEGRSGNTIYF.

The V gene is TRBV27, the J gene TRBJ1-5, with no clear D. There are 13 residues in the CDR3. Germline V lookup: CDR1 MNHEY, CDR2 SMNVEV (reference sequence). Deletions cut 4 bases from V and 0 bases from J, with 4 bases between. CDR3 DNA: TGTGCCAGCAGTTCCATTAGCAATCAGCCCCAGCATTTT. Its translation: CASSSISNQPQHF.

There are a few counts of this clonotype. This chain joins TRBV20-1 and TRBJ2-1; 11 nucleotides match TRBD1. The CDR3 totals 17 residues. Looked up from germline, CDR1 is DFQATT and CDR2 is SNEGSKA (reference sequence). The V gene end was trimmed by 5 bases and the J gene end by 1 base; junction bases not matched to a gene: 10. The CDR3 DNA sequence: TGCAGTGCTCCCGCATCCGGGACAGGGGGTTCCTACAATGAGCAGTTCTTC. Translated, it gives CSAPASGTGGSYNEQFF.